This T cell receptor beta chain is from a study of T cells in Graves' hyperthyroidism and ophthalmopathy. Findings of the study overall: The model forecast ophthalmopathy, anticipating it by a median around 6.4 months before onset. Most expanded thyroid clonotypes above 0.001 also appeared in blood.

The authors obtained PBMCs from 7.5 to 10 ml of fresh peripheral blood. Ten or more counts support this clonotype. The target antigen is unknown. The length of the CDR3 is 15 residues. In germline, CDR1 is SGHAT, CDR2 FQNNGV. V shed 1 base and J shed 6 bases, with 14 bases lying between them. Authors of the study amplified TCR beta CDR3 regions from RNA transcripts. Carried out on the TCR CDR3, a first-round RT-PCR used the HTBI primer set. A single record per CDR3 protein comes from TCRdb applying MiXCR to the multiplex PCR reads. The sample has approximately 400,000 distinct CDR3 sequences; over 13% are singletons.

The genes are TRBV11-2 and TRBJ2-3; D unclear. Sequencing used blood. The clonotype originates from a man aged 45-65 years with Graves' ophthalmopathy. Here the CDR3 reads CASSLGSRSMDTQYF. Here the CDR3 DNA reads TGTGCCAGCAGCTTAGGCTCCCGGTCTATGGATACGCAGTATTTT.